This T cell receptor beta chain came from a study of shared clonotypes between healthy human individuals. This clone came up once. Its antigen is not identified. Profiling relied on immunoSEQ multiplex PCR, and the TCRdb table lists in-frame clones only, not all of them. The sample yields around 2.5 million clones, 80% to 95% seen once. Germline V gene lookup returns CDR1 MRHNA and CDR2 SNTAGT. With 4 bases removed from V and 0 bases from J, the gap between germline ends came to 13 bases. This CDR3 has 15 residues. The study's findings and limits: Compared with memory subsets, naive subsets generally had larger estimated richness. Shared clonotypes across all four donors exceeded non-shared ones in generation probability. Sequencing depth was a factor that was expected to affect clonotype sharing among donors.

The chain employs TRBV6-4 and TRBJ2-7; D gene unclear. Sequencing was performed on naive CD4+ T cells from PBMCs. Sample subset: CD45RA+ positively selected. This sequence originates from a young man in good health. Some clones in this sample may be carry-over from other donors' samples. For the CDR3, the DNA is TGTGCCAGCAGTGCCCACCCGGTAAGCTCCTACGAGCAGTACTTC. Protein product: CASSAHPVSSYEQYF.